This T cell receptor (beta chain) stems from a study of T cells in Graves' hyperthyroidism and ophthalmopathy. Study findings and constraints: Ophthalmopathy stood apart from stable hyperthyroidism in a 13 V-J model.

This CDR3 region has 14 residues. With 3 bases removed from V and 3 bases from J, the gap between germline ends came to 10 bases. From germline, CDR1 is SEHNR and CDR2 FQNEAQ (reference sequence). This clonotype was recorded a few times. Its cognate antigen is unknown. RNA transcripts provided the source from which TCR beta CDR3 regions were amplified. Initially, a first-round RT-PCR of the TCR CDR3 employed the HTBI primer set. One entry per CDR3 protein results from TCRdb running MiXCR on the multiplex PCR reads. There are fewer than 700,000 distinct CDR3 sequences in the sample; around 15% occur only once, and approximately 3.8% lies in the top ten. Criteria for exclusion of patients were uncontrolled infection, other autoimmune disease, pregnancy or lactation.

The genes are TRBV7-9 and TRBJ2-3, with D possibly TRBD2 on 6 matching bases. This sequence was found in a woman in her 30s with Graves' hyperthyroidism. The sequencing input was blood. The CDR3 loop reads CASSFNLATDTQYF. The DNA of the CDR3 is TGTGCCAGCAGCTTCAACCTAGCGACAGATACGCAGTATTTT.